These T cell receptor beta chains were read from a single sample in a study of blood T cells in healthy people across ages. Using its own MiXCR run on the 5' RACE reads, TCRdb lists one record per CDR3 protein. The table shows fewer than 1,200,000 distinct CDR3 sequences, with 20% to 25% occurring only once. This sample also appeared in a second study, on T cells of mothers and their children.

Sequencing was carried out using blood. These receptors were collected from a girl aged 2 to 10 in good health. Both conserved end residues are part of each CDR3.

TRBV20-1	TRBJ2-7	CSARAGQPFYEQYF
TRBV20-1	TRBJ1-2	CSAALGGLDGYTF
TRBV20-1	TRBJ2-5	CSADPQGDGETQYF
TRBV7-8	TRBJ2-1	CASSLERTPVTYNEQFF
TRBV4-1	TRBJ1-5	CASSLLRNQPQHF
TRBV20-1	TRBJ2-1	CSASFPGTSGSGEQFF
TRBV21-1	TRBJ2-7	CASSKIGRDGPYEQYF
TRBV10-3	TRBJ2-1	CAISDRGSSYNEQFF
TRBV11-2	TRBJ2-5	CASSSQATGLAGGQQAWETQYF
TRBV29-1	TRBJ2-3	CSGGVDTQYF
TRBV4-1	TRBJ2-5	CASSQDLSSETQYF
TRBV28	TRBJ2-4	CASSIPGGGDIQYF
TRBV4-3	TRBJ1-2	CASSQGPGGGGYTF
TRBV29-1	TRBJ1-1	CSVLSHRDTDTEAFF
TRBV19	TRBJ2-1	CASSIDRGMVEQFF
TRBV11-3	TRBJ1-2	CASSSRAQSYGYTF
TRBV20-1	TRBJ2-7	CSARGWLAETQREQYF
TRBV5-1	TRBJ2-7	CASSLGPGRGSYEQYF
TRBV6-5	TRBJ1-2	CASSFFRGGTDYGYTF
TRBV6-6	TRBJ2-3	CASSYSWDRGDTQYF